The entry below describes one TCR beta chain. The record originates from a study of CD8 T cells in Susac syndrome. V was shortened by 0 bases and J by 6 bases, with 12 bases between the two germline ends. The CDR3 length is 15 residues. Germline V gene data show CDR1 as LGHDT and CDR2 as YNNKEL (reference sequence). Reverse transcription used about 0.45 to 1 ug RNA and random hexamers. Each CDR3 protein is one row after TCRdb ran MiXCR on the immunoSEQ multiplex PCR reads. The table shows more than 95,000 distinct CDR3 sequences, with 85% to 95% occurring only once. TEMRA cells were FACS-enriched, and CD8+ and CD4+ T cells were isolated negatively.

This chain uses TRBV3-1 with TRBJ1-5, with D possibly matching TRBD1 (5 bases). The receptor was derived from a human donor with multiple sclerosis. Sequenced material: CD4+ T cells from PBMCs. The CDR3 region has the DNA TGTGCCAGCAGCCAAGATTATACAGGAAGTCAGCCCCAGCATTTT. Encoded protein: CASSQDYTGSQPQHF.